The 32 T cell receptor beta chains listed next were all sequenced from one sample in a study of cytomegalovirus exposure and HLA in healthy donors. Primers included in the PCR were 60 Vbeta and 13 Jbeta primers. TCRdb's copy holds only in-frame clones and misses some; the assay was immunoSEQ multiplex PCR. The sample holds some 130,000 clones, approximately 80% seen once. Material: PBMCs. Source of these receptors: a man aged 25 to 40 in good health and CMV-seronegative.

The chain recombines TRBV7-9 with TRBJ2-1; 10 bases agree with TRBD2. V shed 2 bases and J 4 bases; nucleotides not matched to a gene: 2. The CDR3 spans 15 residues. CDR1 and CDR2 (germline): SEHNR, FQNEAQ (reference sequence). CDR3 in amino acids: CASSLKREGYNEQFF. CDR3 DNA sequence: TGTGCCAGCAGCTTAAAGCGGGAGGGATACAATGAGCAGTTCTTC.

This sequence joins TRBV7-9 and TRBJ1-2; D is undetermined. V lost 0 bases to trimming and J lost 5 bases, with 10 bases between them. The germline V gene encodes CDR1 SEHNR and CDR2 FQNEAQ (reference sequence). CDR3 length: 14 residues. CDR3: CASSLAALEYGYTF. The CDR3 DNA is TGTGCCAGCAGCTTAGCCGCCCTTGAGTATGGCTACACCTTC.

The rearrangement links TRBV7-6 to TRBJ1-5, with D possibly matching TRBD1 (5 bases). The V and J ends lost 1 base and 11 bases respectively, with 18 bases between them. Per the germline V gene, CDR1 is SGHVS and CDR2 is FNYEAQ. This CDR3 comprises 15 residues. CDR3 loop: CASSLDPANVQAQHF. The CDR3 bases are TGTGCCAGCAGCTTAGATCCAGCCAATGTACAGGCCCAGCATTTT.

The chain joins TRBV9 to TRBJ2-1, with 10 bases matching TRBD2. V shed 2 bases and J 5 bases; nucleotides not matched to a gene: 1. There are 14 residues in the CDR3. Germline V gives CDR1 SGDLS, CDR2 YYNGEE. The CDR3 region is CASSVGTSDNEQFF. The CDR3 DNA is TGTGCCAGCAGCGTGGGGACTAGCGACAATGAGCAGTTCTTC.

This sequence joins TRBV29-1 and TRBJ1-4, with 9 bases fitting TRBD1. The CDR3 extends over 13 amino acids. V lost 7 bases, J lost 10 bases, and 10 bases stayed unmatched. Germline assignment: CDR1 SQVTM and CDR2 ANQGSEA. CDR3 nucleotide sequence: TGCAGCGGACAGGGACAGGGCGTCTCAAAACTGTTTTTT. Protein sequence: CSGQGQGVSKLFF.

Comments on this clone: The sample holds other DNA sequences that translate to the same CDR3. The chain combines TRBV28 with TRBJ2-7, with a possible D match to TRBD1 (5 bases). Germline V lookup: CDR1 MDHEN, CDR2 SYDVKM. The CDR3 totals 14 residues. Trimming left V 3 bases short and J 1 base short, with 10 bases between. CDR3 loop: CASSFAGQSYEQYF. CDR3 DNA: TGTGCCAGCAGTTTTGCAGGGCAATCCTACGAGCAGTACTTC.

The chain links TRBV7-2 to TRBJ2-1; no reliable D call. The germline CDR1 and CDR2 sequences are SGHTA and FQGNSA. The CDR3 runs 14 residues. Trimming took 0 bases from V and 4 from J, leaving 7 bases between them. CDR3 DNA sequence: TGTGCCAGCAGCTTAGCGGCGGTTTACAATGAGCAGTTCTTC. It encodes CASSLAAVYNEQFF. Drawing the rest from reference TRBV7-2 and TRBJ2-1, the complete variable domain is GAGVSQSPSNKVTEKGKDVELRCDPISGHTALYWYRQSLGQGLEFLIYFQGNSAPDKSGLPSDRFSAERTGGSVSTLTIQRTQQEDSAVYLCASSLAAVYNEQFFGPGTRLTVL.

In its sample, this clone was seen once. One end of the junction varies from germline; a read error may be responsible. This chain links TRBV7-8 with TRBJ2-5; perhaps TRBD1 as D (6 bases). The CDR3 runs to 15 residues. Germline assignment: CDR1 SGHVS and CDR2 FQNEAQ. The DNA of the CDR3 is TGTGCCAGCAGCCAATGGCAGGGGCCATCCCGCCCCAAGGACTTC. This gives the protein CASSQWQGPSRPKDF.

The rearrangement uses TRBV6-5 and TRBJ2-7; 7 bases align to TRBD1. V shed 5 bases, J shed 4 bases, and the junction held 8 bases outside the gene matches. Germline V gene lookup returns CDR1 MNHEY and CDR2 SVGAGI. The CDR3 length is 14 residues. The CDR3 nucleotides read TGTGCCAGCAGTGGACAGGCTGGGGTTTACGAGCAGTACTTC. Amino acids: CASSGQAGVYEQYF.

V and J are TRBV29-1 and TRBJ2-3, with D possibly TRBD2 on 5 matching bases. V lost 3 bases to trimming and J lost 4 bases, with 11 bases between them. Germline CDR1 SQVTM, CDR2 ANQGSEA. The CDR3 has 13 residues. In nucleotides, the CDR3 is TGCAGCGTTGAGAGGGCGAGTGCAGATACGCAGTATTTT. The encoded protein is CSVERASADTQYF.

The chain has TRBV7-9 and TRBJ2-1; tentative D call: TRBD1 (5 bases). The germline V and J ends were trimmed by 7 bases and 0 bases, with 19 bases remaining between them. The CDR3 extends over 17 amino acids. The germline CDR1 and CDR2 sequences are SEHNR and FQNEAQ (reference sequence). DNA for the CDR3: TGTGCCAGCACTCCAATATTAGGGGCGAGCTCCTACAATGAGCAGTTCTTC. This translates into CASTPILGASSYNEQFF.

The rearrangement joins TRBV5-1 to TRBJ2-1; the D gene is possibly TRBD2 (6 bases). CDR1 and CDR2 from the germline V gene are SGHRS and YFSETQ. The V gene lost 4 bases and the J gene lost 6 bases, with 17 bases spanning the gap. The CDR3 has 15 residues. The CDR3 DNA reads TGCGCCAGCAGCCTTCAGGGCGGAGGGCCCAATGAGCAGTTCTTC. This encodes CASSLQGGGPNEQFF.

The rearrangement uses TRBV6-5 and TRBJ1-4; 7 bases agree with TRBD1. The CDR3 has 15 amino acids. After removal of 6 bases from V and 5 bases from J, the junction contained 9 bases not matched to a gene. Germline CDR1 reads MNHEY; CDR2 reads SVGAGI. CDR3 coding DNA: TGTGCCAGCAGACCCGCACAGGGGAAAAATGAAAAACTGTTTTTT. Its translation is CASRPAQGKNEKLFF.

The rearrangement links TRBV7-2 to TRBJ2-5; 7 positions match TRBD1. Germline V gene data show CDR1 as SGHTA and CDR2 as FQGNSA. The J segment lost 5 bases and the V segment lost 6 bases, leaving 9 bases of the junction unmatched. There are 14 residues in the CDR3. CDR3 nucleotide sequence: TGTGCCAGCAGTACTGGACAGGTCAGGGAGACCCAGTACTTC. The encoded protein is CASSTGQVRETQYF.

This clone came up a few times. This sequence joins TRBV28 and TRBJ1-2, with 9 bases aligning to TRBD1. V trimming: 6 bases; J trimming: 7 bases; junction bases outside the gene matches: 6. This CDR3 has 13 residues. Germline assignment: CDR1 MDHEN and CDR2 SYDVKM. The CDR3 DNA follows: TGTGCCAGCAGCCCGGGACAGGGAGGTGGCTACACCTTC. Translating it yields CASSPGQGGGYTF.

This clone showed up just a few times. The V and J genes are TRBV10-3 and TRBJ2-1; 8 nucleotides align to TRBD2. This CDR3 contains 16 residues. V shed 3 bases and J 5 bases; nucleotides not matched to a gene: 9. Germline-derived CDR1 and CDR2 are ENHRY and SYGVKD. The CDR3 loop is CAISDLGGRLNNEQFF. CDR3 nucleotides: TGTGCCATCAGTGATCTCGGCGGGAGGCTCAACAATGAGCAGTTCTTC.

The chain joins TRBV7-9 to TRBJ2-1; 12 bases are shared with TRBD2. V lost 6 bases and J lost 9; bases outside the gene matches: 18. CDR3 length: 18 amino acids. Per the germline V gene, CDR1 is SEHNR and CDR2 is FQNEAQ (reference sequence). The CDR3 reads CASSSTALILAGGTEQFF. The CDR3 DNA reads TGTGCCAGCAGTTCGACCGCGTTAATACTAGCGGGAGGAACTGAGCAGTTCTTC.

This clone occurred a few times. The genes are TRBV7-8 and TRBJ2-7; D may be TRBD1 (6 bases). Germline V gives CDR1 SGHVS, CDR2 FQNEAQ. CDR3 length: 14 residues. Trimming removed 1 base from V and 5 bases from J, with 12 bases in between. CDR3 coding DNA: TGTGCCAGCAGCTTAGGGGGGCCAAGCCACGAGCAGTACTTC. It is translated as CASSLGGPSHEQYF. The variable domain in full, completed from reference TRBV7-8 and TRBJ2-7, reads GAGVSQSPRYKVAKRGQDVALRCDPISGHVSLFWYQQALGQGPEFLTYFQNEAQLDKSGLPSDRFFAERPEGSVSTLKIQRTQQEDSAVYLCASSLGGPSHEQYFGPGTRLTVT.

The rearrangement joins TRBV7-2 to TRBJ2-1, with TRBD2 as a possible D gene (6 bases). Trimming took off 0 bases at V and 8 bases at J, with 14 bases between the two ends. Germline CDR1 reads SGHTA; CDR2 reads FQGNSA. This CDR3 is 15 amino acids long. The CDR3 region has the DNA TGTGCCAGCAGCTTAGCTTTAGCGGAATGGGATGAGCAGTTCTTC. Translated: CASSLALAEWDEQFF.

The chain recombines TRBV29-1 with TRBJ1-4; D gene unclear. The germline CDR1 and CDR2 sequences are SQVTM and ANQGSEA. The CDR3 contains 13 residues. The V and J ends lost 7 bases and 2 bases respectively, with 11 bases between them. CDR3 in DNA: TGCAGCGCGACACCTTGGACTAATGAAAAACTGTTTTTT. Translating it yields CSATPWTNEKLFF.

This rearrangement joins TRBV28 to TRBJ2-7; 14 bases map to TRBD2. V lost 11 bases and J lost 4; bases outside the gene matches: 10. This CDR3 contains 15 residues. Germline CDR1 reads MDHEN; CDR2 reads SYDVKM. CDR3 sequence: CAAQGLAGDGYEQYF. DNA for the CDR3: TGTGCCGCCCAGGGACTAGCGGGAGATGGTTACGAGCAGTACTTC.

J is TRBJ2-5 and V is TRBV10-3; possibly TRBD2 for D (6 bases). Between the trimmed V and J ends, which lost 8 bases and 2 bases, there was a span of 9 bases. Germline lookup yields CDR1 ENHRY and CDR2 SYGVKD. This CDR3 comprises 12 residues. In DNA, the CDR3 is TGTGCCATCGGACGGGGGCAAGAGACCCAGTACTTC. As protein: CAIGRGQETQYF.

This chain joins TRBV5-1 and TRBJ2-7; 7 bases agree with TRBD1. Germline CDR1 is SGHRS and CDR2 is YFSETQ. The CDR3 totals 14 residues. Germline trimming cut 0 bases from V and 2 bases from J; bases unmatched to any gene: 2. DNA of the CDR3: TGCGCCAGCAGCTTGGAAGGGACAGCCTACGAGCAGTACTTC. This sequence encodes CASSLEGTAYEQYF. The complete variable domain, with remaining parts taken from reference TRBV5-1 and TRBJ2-7, reads KAGVTQTPRYLIKTRGQQVTLSCSPISGHRSVSWYQQTPGQGLQFLFEYFSETQRNKGNFPGRFSGRQFSNSRSEMNVSTLELGDSALYLCASSLEGTAYEQYFGPGTRLTVT.

This clone was counted between two and nine times. This chain connects TRBV19 to TRBJ1-1; D gene uncertain. The CDR3 totals 15 residues. The ends were cut back, 1 base at V and 1 base at J, with 10 bases in the middle. Germline values: CDR1 LNHDA, CDR2 SQIVND (reference sequence). CDR3 DNA: TGTGCCAGTAGTATAGTGGCAACTACGAACACTGAAGCTTTCTTT. Its translation: CASSIVATTNTEAFF.

The CDR3 is CASSLNLYTGELFF. The CDR3 bases are TGTGCCAGCAGCTTAAATTTATACACCGGGGAGCTGTTTTTT. The J gene is TRBJ2-2, the V gene TRBV5-4; D is ambiguous. The CDR3 is made up of 14 amino acids. V was pared by 2 bases and J by 3 bases, with 8 bases between. The germline V gene encodes CDR1 SGHNT and CDR2 YYREEE (reference sequence). Combining the CDR3 with reference TRBV5-4 and TRBJ2-2 gives the whole variable domain ETGVTQSPTHLIKTRGQQVTLRCSSQSGHNTVSWYQQALGQGPQFIFQYYREEENGRGNFPPRFSGLQFPNYSSELNVNALELDDSALYLCASSLNLYTGELFFGEGSRLTVL.

V gene TRBV30 combines with J gene TRBJ2-7; D is unclear. The germline V gene has CDR1 GTSNPN and CDR2 SVGIG (reference sequence). CDR3 length equals 16 residues. Between the trimmed V and J ends, which lost 3 bases and 6 bases, there was a span of 24 bases. CDR3 in DNA: TGTGCCTGGAGACGAGTTACGGGTCTCCCCCAGTCCGAGCAGTACTTC. It specifies CAWRRVTGLPQSEQYF.

This chain connects TRBV5-1 to TRBJ2-5; no clear D. TRBJ2-7 explains the end of the DNA better; the J call may be wrong. CDR1 and CDR2 (germline): SGHRS, YFSETQ. CDR3 length: 12 amino acids. CDR3: CASSLDAYEQYF. The CDR3, as DNA: TGCGCCAGCAGCTTGGATGCCTACGAGCAGTACTTC.

V and J are TRBV30 and TRBJ1-1; D gene ambiguous. The CDR3 is made up of 17 amino acids. The germline V gene encodes CDR1 GTSNPN and CDR2 SVGIG (reference sequence). V was clipped by 0 bases and J by 0 bases, with 17 bases between them. The CDR3: CAWSVPFLGALNTEAFF. The CDR3, as DNA: TGTGCCTGGAGTGTACCTTTTCTCGGTGCATTGAACACTGAAGCTTTCTTT. Full variable domain (remainder filled in from reference TRBV30 and TRBJ1-1): SQTIHQWPATLVQPVGSPLSLECTVEGTSNPNLYWYRQAAGRGLQLLFYSVGIGQISSEVPQNLSASRPQDRQFILSSKKLLLSDSGFYLCAWSVPFLGALNTEAFFGQGTRLTVV.

This chain links TRBV7-2 with TRBJ1-4; 8 bases are a match to TRBD1. The germline V gene encodes CDR1 SGHTA and CDR2 FQGNSA. The V and J ends lost 5 bases and 7 bases, in that order; junction bases with no gene match: 9. The CDR3 is 15 residues long. The CDR3 spells CASSHGQGGGEKLFF. In DNA, the CDR3 is TGTGCCAGCAGCCATGGACAGGGAGGAGGTGAAAAACTGTTTTTT.

J is TRBJ1-1 and V is TRBV7-2, with D possibly matching TRBD1 (6 bases). Trimming shortened V by 5 bases and J by 4 bases, and 14 bases separated the two germline ends. Germline CDR1 SGHTA, CDR2 FQGNSA. This CDR3 comprises 14 residues. CDR3: CASSAQDSLTEAFF. The CDR3 bases are TGTGCCAGCAGCGCCCAGGACAGTCTCACTGAAGCTTTCTTT.

This clone was observed a single time. The rearrangement joins TRBV6-5 to TRBJ2-7, with TRBD1 matching 8 bases. V lost 9 bases and J lost 2; bases outside the gene matches: 12. The CDR3 covers 15 residues. From germline, CDR1 is MNHEY and CDR2 SVGAGI. CDR3 DNA sequence: TGTGCCAGTCAAGTGTACCCGGACAGGGCCTACGAGCAGTACTTC. Translating gives CASQVYPDRAYEQYF.

The chain joins TRBV7-2 to TRBJ2-2; 9 bases match TRBD2. V lost 2 bases to trimming and J lost 1 base; unmatched junction nucleotides: 5. The germline CDR1 and CDR2 sequences are SGHTA and FQGNSA. The CDR3 runs to 17 residues. Here the CDR3 reads CASSLNAGGLNTGELFF. As DNA, the CDR3 is TGTGCCAGCAGCTTAAATGCGGGAGGGCTGAACACCGGGGAGCTGTTTTTT.